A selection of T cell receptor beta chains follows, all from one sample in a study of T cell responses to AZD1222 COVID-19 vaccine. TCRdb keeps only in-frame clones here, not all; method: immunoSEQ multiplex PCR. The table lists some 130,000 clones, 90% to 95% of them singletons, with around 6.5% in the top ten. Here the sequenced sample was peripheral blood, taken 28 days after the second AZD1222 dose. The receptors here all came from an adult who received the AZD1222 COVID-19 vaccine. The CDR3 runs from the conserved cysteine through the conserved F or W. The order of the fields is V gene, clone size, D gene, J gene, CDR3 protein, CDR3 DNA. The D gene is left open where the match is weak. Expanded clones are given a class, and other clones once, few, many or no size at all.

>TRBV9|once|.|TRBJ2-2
CASSVDISGGNTGELFF
TGTGCCAGCAGCGTAGATATTAGCGGCGGGAACACCGGGGAGCTGTTTTTT
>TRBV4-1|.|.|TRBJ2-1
CASSQYNEQFF
TGCGCCAGCAGCCAGTACAATGAGCAGTTCTTC
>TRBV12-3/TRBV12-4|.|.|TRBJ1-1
CASKLPSGAEAFF
TGTGCCAGCAAGTTGCCCTCAGGGGCGGAAGCTTTCTTT
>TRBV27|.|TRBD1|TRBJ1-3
CASSLSWTGGGNTIYF
TGTGCCAGCAGTTTATCTTGGACAGGGGGAGGAAACACCATATATTTT
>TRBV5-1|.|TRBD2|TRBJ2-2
CATRGAESGELFF
TGCGCCACGCGGGGGGCTGAGTCCGGGGAGCTGTTTTTT
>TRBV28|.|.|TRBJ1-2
CASSFRQVYGYTF
TGTGCCAGCAGTTTCCGGCAAGTTTATGGCTACACCTTC
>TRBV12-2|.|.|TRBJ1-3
CASRLRTGTGNTIYF
TGTGCAAGTCGCTTACGTACAGGTACGGGAAACACCATATATTTT
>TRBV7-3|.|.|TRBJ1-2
CASSEQGLYGYTF
TGTGCCAGCAGCGAACAGGGTCTCTATGGCTACACCTTC
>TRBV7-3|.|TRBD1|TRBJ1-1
CASSLTTGDRDAEAFF
TGTGCCAGCAGCTTAACTACCGGGGACAGGGACGCTGAAGCTTTCTTT
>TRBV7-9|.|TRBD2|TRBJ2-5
CASSLAGVLQTQYF
TGTGCCAGCAGCCTAGCGGGGGTACTGCAGACCCAGTACTTC
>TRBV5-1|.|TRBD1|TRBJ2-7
CASSSLNRDRGDEQYF
TGCGCCAGCAGCTCACTTAACCGGGACAGGGGGGACGAGCAGTACTTC
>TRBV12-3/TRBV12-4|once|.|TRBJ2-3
CASSWDREDTQYF
TGTGCCAGCAGTTGGGACCGGGAAGATACGCAGTATTTT
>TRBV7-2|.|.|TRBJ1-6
CASSLDPLYNSPLHF
TGTGCCAGCAGCTTAGATCCACTCTATAATTCACCCCTCCACTTT
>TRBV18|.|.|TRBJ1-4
CATKGGIDEKLFF
TGTGCCACGAAAGGGGGGATTGATGAAAAACTGTTTTTT